This T cell receptor beta chain was sequenced in a study of blood T cell repertoires in COVID-19. The data were produced by immunoSEQ multiplex PCR, yet TCRdb's version contains in-frame clones alone and is incomplete. The sample includes 250,000 to 300,000 clones, more than 70% of them seen just once. The CDR3 has 14 residues. Germline V gives CDR1 SGDLS, CDR2 YYNGEE. V was shortened by 0 bases and J by 8 bases, with 12 bases between the two germline ends. This receptor was taken from a woman between 35 and 50 years old who had recovered from COVID-19. V usage is TRBV9 and J usage is TRBJ2-1; D is possibly TRBD2 (6 bases). Sequencing input: peripheral blood. CDR3 sequence reads: CASSVEDYRDEQFF. In DNA, the CDR3 is TGTGCCAGCAGCGTAGAGGACTATCGGGATGAGCAGTTCTTC. The full variable domain, in which reference TRBV9 and TRBJ2-1 provide the parts outside the CDR3, is DSGVTQTPKHLITATGQRVTLRCSPRSGDLSVYWYQQSLDQGLQFLIQYYNGEERAKGNILERFSAQQFPDLHSELNLSSLELGDSALYFCASSVEDYRDEQFFGPGTRLTVL.